Listed below are T cell receptor beta chains from one sample, sequenced in a study of metastatic and nonmetastatic thyroid tumors. MiXCR reprocessed the PCR reads for TCRdb. The sample contains about 40,000 clones, approximately 17% of which appear only once. Sample: tumor tissue. All receptors come from a female donor with papillary thyroid cancer or a benign thyroid nodule (not recorded which). Some clones in this sample may be carry-over from other donors' samples. Each CDR3 is given without its conserved first and last residue. A D gene is named only where the DNA matches it firmly.

D gene: TRBD2
V gene: TRBV5-1
CDR3 protein: ASSYTSGGAVRNYEQY

D gene: TRBD1
V gene: TRBV20-1
CDR3 protein: SAKTGGRGYT

D gene: NA
V gene: TRBV7-9
CDR3 protein: ASSLSGNTIY

D gene: TRBD1
V gene: TRBV28
CDR3 protein: ASSLAGTGGEETQY

D gene: TRBD2
V gene: TRBV7-2
CDR3 protein: ASSSSGGASYEQY

D gene: NA
V gene: TRBV7-7
CDR3 protein: ASSVRAIRSNQPQH

D gene: NA
V gene: TRBV10-1
CDR3 protein: ASSDSTENIQY

D gene: TRBD1
V gene: TRBV7-2
CDR3 protein: ASSPGQRTDTQY

D gene: TRBD2
V gene: TRBV7-9
CDR3 protein: ASSSRDSGMQETQY

D gene: TRBD2
V gene: TRBV6-2/TRBV6-3
CDR3 protein: ASRRAGGGDTQY

D gene: NA
V gene: TRBV12-3/TRBV12-4
CDR3 protein: ANSFTRVISLNEQS

D gene: TRBD1
V gene: TRBV12-3/TRBV12-4
CDR3 protein: ASSQIGQASSYNSPLH

D gene: NA
V gene: TRBV6-1
CDR3 protein: AVQGYNEQF

D gene: TRBD2
V gene: TRBV3-1
CDR3 protein: ASSQNTGGNTGELF

D gene: TRBD2
V gene: TRBV10-3
CDR3 protein: AISFSGGEETQY

D gene: TRBD1
V gene: TRBV15
CDR3 protein: ATSWDRGRNNEQF

D gene: NA
V gene: TRBV29-1
CDR3 protein: SVHSYSAEQY

D gene: NA
V gene: TRBV5-4
CDR3 protein: ASSLGGEEKLF

D gene: NA
V gene: TRBV6-2/TRBV6-3
CDR3 protein: ATRTVSSEQY

D gene: NA
V gene: TRBV27
CDR3 protein: ASRSANEQY

D gene: NA
V gene: TRBV5-6
CDR3 protein: ASSLGGVGEQF

D gene: NA
V gene: TRBV5-1
CDR3 protein: AISPLTGRVTDTQY

D gene: TRBD2
V gene: TRBV4-3
CDR3 protein: ASSQDLTSGGAWI

D gene: NA
V gene: TRBV20-1
CDR3 protein: SAKLGTGTEAF

D gene: TRBD1
V gene: TRBV25-1
CDR3 protein: ASSHSPGQLY

D gene: NA
V gene: TRBV7-8
CDR3 protein: ASSFGGLYEQY

D gene: NA
V gene: TRBV7-8
CDR3 protein: ASSPMWGVNTEAF

D gene: NA
V gene: TRBV24-1
CDR3 protein: ATAGQGSYNNEQF

D gene: TRBD1
V gene: TRBV6-5
CDR3 protein: ASSYDSGQGYNEQF

D gene: NA
V gene: TRBV11-2
CDR3 protein: ASSLVGINYGYT

D gene: TRBD1
V gene: TRBV11-2
CDR3 protein: ASSPRTGVNNEQF

D gene: NA
V gene: TRBV6-1
CDR3 protein: ASSSHGSANTIY

D gene: TRBD1
V gene: TRBV6-2/TRBV6-3
CDR3 protein: ASTKTGMNTEAF

D gene: TRBD2
V gene: TRBV6-2/TRBV6-3
CDR3 protein: ASTGLAGGQETQY

D gene: TRBD1
V gene: TRBV20-1
CDR3 protein: SARRTGGTDTQY

D gene: NA
V gene: TRBV29-1
CDR3 protein: SVEGRRFNEQF

D gene: NA
V gene: TRBV10-1
CDR3 protein: ASSPGPSYEQY

D gene: NA
V gene: TRBV7-7
CDR3 protein: ASSVAQGVEQY

D gene: TRBD1
V gene: TRBV19
CDR3 protein: ASSKAGTGVGNTIY

D gene: NA
V gene: TRBV5-6
CDR3 protein: ASSLGREGGYEQY

D gene: NA
V gene: TRBV11-2
CDR3 protein: ASILVKVGRGSYEQY